This T cell receptor beta chain was captured by sequencing in a study of blood T cell repertoires in COVID-19. Study at large: The United States, Italy and Spain provided the acute and convalescent COVID-19 samples. Sources were T cells, B-cell-depleted T cells, or PBMCs; the material itself was cDNA or gDNA.

Clones were read by immunoSEQ multiplex PCR, and TCRdb kept only the in-frame ones, dropping some. The data show approximately 200,000 clones, 88% seen once. V lost 5 bases to trimming and J lost 11 bases, with 18 bases between them. This CDR3 is 13 amino acids long. The chain is built from TRBV12-3 or TRBV12-4 and TRBJ1-1; a possible D gene is TRBD1 (5 bases). The material sequenced was peripheral blood. This TCR came from a man between 65 and 85 years old with acute or convalescent COVID-19. The chain's CDR3 is CASSLYGGETAFF. The CDR3 nucleotides read TGTGCCAGCAGTCTGTATGGGGGGGAAACGGCTTTCTTT.